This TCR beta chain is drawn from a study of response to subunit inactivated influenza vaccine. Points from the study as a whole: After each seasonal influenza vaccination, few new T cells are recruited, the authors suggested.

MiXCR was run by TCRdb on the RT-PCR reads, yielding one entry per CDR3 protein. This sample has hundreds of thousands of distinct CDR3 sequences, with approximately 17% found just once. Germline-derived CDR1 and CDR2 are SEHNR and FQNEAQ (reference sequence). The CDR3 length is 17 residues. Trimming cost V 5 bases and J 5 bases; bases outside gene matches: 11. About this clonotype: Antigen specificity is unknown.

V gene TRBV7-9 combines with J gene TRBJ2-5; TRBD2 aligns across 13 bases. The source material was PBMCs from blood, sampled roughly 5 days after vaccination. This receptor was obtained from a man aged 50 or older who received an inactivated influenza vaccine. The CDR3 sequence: CASSEGLAGLVQETQYF. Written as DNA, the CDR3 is TGTGCCAGCAGCGAGGGACTAGCGGGACTAGTGCAGGAGACCCAGTACTTC.